This is a list of T cell receptor beta chains from one sample in a study of early T cells in non-severe SARS-CoV-2 infection. TCRdb used MiXCR to reprocess the 5' RACE reads, holding one entry per CDR3 protein. The sample records about 80,000 distinct CDR3 sequences, 4.5% to 6% being singletons. The specimen was whole blood, collected at baseline. The origin of the receptors is an adult who was a healthcare worker with PCR-confirmed SARS-CoV-2 infection or an uninfected control (not recorded which). CDR3s include the opening cysteine and the closing phenylalanine or tryptophan. Each record gives: D gene, clone size, V gene, J gene, CDR3 DNA, CDR3 protein. D genes are given only for firm matches. Clone size appears in some rows only: once, few, many, or a class for an expanded clone.

d_gene: TRBD2
abundance: few
v_gene: TRBV9
j_gene: TRBJ2-7
CDR3nt: TGTGCCAGCAGCGCCTCTAGCGGGGACACCTCCTACGAGCAGTACTTC
CDR3aa: CASSASSGDTSYEQYF

d_gene: TRBD2
abundance: -
v_gene: TRBV10-1
j_gene: TRBJ2-3
CDR3nt: TGCGCCAGCAGTGAGCGGCTCGGAGCGGGGCCAGGCACAGATACGCAGTATTTT
CDR3aa: CASSERLGAGPGTDTQYF

d_gene: -
abundance: -
v_gene: TRBV12-3/TRBV12-4
j_gene: TRBJ1-1
CDR3nt: TGTGCCAGCAGCCCCACAGGGTCGAACACTGAAGCTTTCTTT
CDR3aa: CASSPTGSNTEAFF

d_gene: TRBD2
abundance: many
v_gene: TRBV7-9
j_gene: TRBJ2-5
CDR3nt: TGTGCCAGCAGCCTCAGTGGACTAGCGGGCCAAGAGACCCAGTACTTC
CDR3aa: CASSLSGLAGQETQYF

d_gene: TRBD2
abundance: many
v_gene: TRBV28
j_gene: TRBJ2-5
CDR3nt: TGTGCCAGCAGACCCACCGGGACTAGAAAAGAGACCCAGTACTTC
CDR3aa: CASRPTGTRKETQYF

d_gene: -
abundance: many
v_gene: TRBV7-3
j_gene: TRBJ2-1
CDR3nt: TGTGCCAGCAGCCTCGGCTCCTACAATGAGCAGTTCTTC
CDR3aa: CASSLGSYNEQFF

d_gene: -
abundance: many
v_gene: TRBV6-5
j_gene: TRBJ1-6
CDR3nt: TGTGCCAGCCGCCGCTCCTATAATTCACCCCTCCACTTT
CDR3aa: CASRRSYNSPLHF

d_gene: TRBD1
abundance: few
v_gene: TRBV24-1
j_gene: TRBJ2-5
CDR3nt: TGTGCCACCAGGAGAGGGACAGGACGGTACCAAGAGACCCAGTACTTC
CDR3aa: CATRRGTGRYQETQYF

d_gene: -
abundance: many
v_gene: TRBV5-4
j_gene: TRBJ1-2
CDR3nt: TGTGCCAGCAGGGAGGAATACTATGGCTACACCTTC
CDR3aa: CASREEYYGYTF

d_gene: -
abundance: few
v_gene: TRBV30
j_gene: TRBJ1-6
CDR3nt: TGTGCCTGGAGTATCCTAAGCTCCTATAATTCACCCCTCCACTTT
CDR3aa: CAWSILSSYNSPLHF

d_gene: -
abundance: few
v_gene: TRBV7-9
j_gene: TRBJ1-2
CDR3nt: TGTGCCAGCAGCTTCGGGGGTCCTATACAGGGCTTCGCCTTC
CDR3aa: CASSFGGPIQGFAF

d_gene: -
abundance: many
v_gene: TRBV11-2
j_gene: TRBJ1-1
CDR3nt: TGTGCCAGCAGCTTCCACGGACGGAGGAACACTGAAGCTTTCTTT
CDR3aa: CASSFHGRRNTEAFF

d_gene: TRBD2
abundance: few
v_gene: TRBV6-2/TRBV6-3
j_gene: TRBJ2-1
CDR3nt: TGTGCCAGCAGTTACTCGAGTCTAGCGGGGATCTACAATGAGCAGTTCTTC
CDR3aa: CASSYSSLAGIYNEQFF

d_gene: -
abundance: few
v_gene: TRBV18
j_gene: TRBJ2-3
CDR3nt: TGTGCCAGCTCACCAAGTCCAGGGGCAGATACGCAGTATTTT
CDR3aa: CASSPSPGADTQYF

d_gene: -
abundance: many
v_gene: TRBV20-1
j_gene: TRBJ2-3
CDR3nt: TGCAGTGCTAGAGATGTGTGGGTGAGCACAGATACGCAGTATTTT
CDR3aa: CSARDVWVSTDTQYF

d_gene: -
abundance: -
v_gene: TRBV12-3/TRBV12-4
j_gene: TRBJ2-5
CDR3nt: TGTGCCAGCATTCCAGCGAACCAAGAGACCCAGTACTTC
CDR3aa: CASIPANQETQYF

d_gene: TRBD1
abundance: many
v_gene: TRBV7-9
j_gene: TRBJ2-1
CDR3nt: TGTGCCAGCAGCCTAAGGACAGGGGGCGAGCAGTTCTTC
CDR3aa: CASSLRTGGEQFF

d_gene: TRBD2
abundance: -
v_gene: TRBV7-9
j_gene: TRBJ2-1
CDR3nt: TGTGCCAGCAGCGAGATAGCGGGAGTATCGGGTGAGCAGTTCTTC
CDR3aa: CASSEIAGVSGEQFF

d_gene: TRBD1
abundance: many
v_gene: TRBV10-3
j_gene: TRBJ2-7
CDR3nt: TGTGCCATCAGGGGGGACAGGGACGAGCAGTACTTC
CDR3aa: CAIRGDRDEQYF

d_gene: -
abundance: many
v_gene: TRBV30
j_gene: TRBJ1-1
CDR3nt: TGTGCCTGGAGACTCAATATGAACACTGAAGCTTTCTTT
CDR3aa: CAWRLNMNTEAFF

d_gene: TRBD1
abundance: many
v_gene: TRBV29-1
j_gene: TRBJ1-4
CDR3nt: TGCAGCGTTTCTCGGACAGGGGATCGTGAAAAACTGTTTTTT
CDR3aa: CSVSRTGDREKLFF

d_gene: TRBD1
abundance: many
v_gene: TRBV5-6
j_gene: TRBJ2-7
CDR3nt: TGTGCCAGCAGCCAGGGACAGGGGGTACGGGAGCAGTACTTC
CDR3aa: CASSQGQGVREQYF

d_gene: TRBD1
abundance: many
v_gene: TRBV20-1
j_gene: TRBJ2-2
CDR3nt: TGCAGTGCTCCTTCCAGACAGGGGGCGAGCACCGGGGAGCTGTTTTTT
CDR3aa: CSAPSRQGASTGELFF

d_gene: -
abundance: -
v_gene: TRBV7-9
j_gene: TRBJ1-6
CDR3nt: TGTGCCAGCAGCTTAGCGGGATTGGGTTCACCCCTCCACTTT
CDR3aa: CASSLAGLGSPLHF

d_gene: TRBD1
abundance: many
v_gene: TRBV6-6
j_gene: TRBJ2-5
CDR3nt: TGTGCCAGCTCGACAGGGGGCTATCAAGAGACCCAGTACTTC
CDR3aa: CASSTGGYQETQYF

d_gene: TRBD2
abundance: few
v_gene: TRBV5-4
j_gene: TRBJ2-3
CDR3nt: TGTGCCAGCAGCTTACTAGCGGGAGGGGTCACAGATACGCAGTATTTT
CDR3aa: CASSLLAGGVTDTQYF

d_gene: -
abundance: many
v_gene: TRBV7-2
j_gene: TRBJ1-1
CDR3nt: TGTGCCAGCAGCTTAACCCCCGACCCGAACACTGAAGCTTTCTTT
CDR3aa: CASSLTPDPNTEAFF

d_gene: TRBD2
abundance: few
v_gene: TRBV14
j_gene: TRBJ2-2
CDR3nt: TGTGCCAGCAGACCCAGACTAGCAGCGAACACCGGGGAGCTGTTTTTT
CDR3aa: CASRPRLAANTGELFF

d_gene: -
abundance: few
v_gene: TRBV7-2
j_gene: TRBJ2-1
CDR3nt: TGTGCCAGCAGCTCCGGGAACTACAATGAGCAGTTCTTC
CDR3aa: CASSSGNYNEQFF

d_gene: -
abundance: -
v_gene: TRBV27
j_gene: TRBJ2-7
CDR3nt: TGTGCCAGCAGTCCGACACTATTCTACGAGCAGTACTTC
CDR3aa: CASSPTLFYEQYF

d_gene: TRBD1
abundance: many
v_gene: TRBV27
j_gene: TRBJ2-1
CDR3nt: TGTGCCAGCAGCGCCGGGACAGGGTTTGTCAATGAGCAGTTCTTC
CDR3aa: CASSAGTGFVNEQFF

d_gene: -
abundance: -
v_gene: TRBV7-2
j_gene: TRBJ2-5
CDR3nt: TGTGCCAGCAGCATAGGACGGGGGCGAGAGACCCAGTACTTC
CDR3aa: CASSIGRGRETQYF

d_gene: -
abundance: -
v_gene: TRBV5-1
j_gene: TRBJ2-3
CDR3nt: TGCGCCAGCAGCTTGGGCAGGGGTGATACGCAGTATTTT
CDR3aa: CASSLGRGDTQYF

d_gene: -
abundance: many
v_gene: TRBV14
j_gene: TRBJ1-2
CDR3nt: TGTGCCAGCAGCCAGGTTACAGGTGGCTATGGCTACACCTTC
CDR3aa: CASSQVTGGYGYTF

d_gene: -
abundance: -
v_gene: TRBV7-3
j_gene: TRBJ2-1
CDR3nt: TGTGCCAGCAGCCTCCGTAGCCTTGGGGGACACAATGAGCAGTTCTTC
CDR3aa: CASSLRSLGGHNEQFF

d_gene: TRBD2
abundance: many
v_gene: TRBV29-1
j_gene: TRBJ2-2
CDR3nt: TGCAGCGTTTTTGCGGGAGGGACGACCGGGGAGCTGTTTTTT
CDR3aa: CSVFAGGTTGELFF

d_gene: -
abundance: -
v_gene: TRBV27
j_gene: TRBJ2-1
CDR3nt: TGTGCCAGCAGTTTAGAAACCGACAGTTACAATGAGCAGTTCTTC
CDR3aa: CASSLETDSYNEQFF

d_gene: -
abundance: many
v_gene: TRBV20-1
j_gene: TRBJ2-7
CDR3nt: TGCGGCGGGACTCTGAGCTCCTACGAGCAGTACTTC
CDR3aa: CGGTLSSYEQYF

d_gene: -
abundance: -
v_gene: TRBV5-6
j_gene: TRBJ2-1
CDR3nt: TGTGCCAGCACCCCGGCAGCGAATTACAATGAGCAGTTCTTC
CDR3aa: CASTPAANYNEQFF

d_gene: TRBD2
abundance: few
v_gene: TRBV7-2
j_gene: TRBJ2-1
CDR3nt: TGTGCCAGCACCCACTACCCCCAGGCTAGCGGGAGGTCGCCCTTTTACAATGAGCAGTTCTTC
CDR3aa: CASTHYPQASGRSPFYNEQFF